This entry concerns a single T cell receptor (beta chain). Its target antigen remains unknown. This sample was included in a study of cytomegalovirus exposure and HLA in healthy donors (dated by TCRdb to the late 2010s). Describing the broader study: An earlier analysis of 587 of the donors reported approximately 300 Gb of sequence data and some 100 million unique TCR beta sequences from some 180 million T cells. Approximately 310 gigabases of sequencing data and around 87 million unique TCR sequences were included in an early release covering several hundred HLA-typed donors. Of the roughly 400 genotyped donors, roughly 85% fell in the genetic ancestry cluster associated with self-reported Caucasian donors. The study was designed to test whether signatures of past pathogen exposure could be identified by cataloging public T cell receptors. The study used immunosequencing to profile the T cell repertoires of under 700 subjects and linked those repertoires to cytomegalovirus serostatus. A separate validation cohort of 100 to 150 different subjects was used in addition to the roughly 640-subject first cohort. To predict cytomegalovirus infection status, the study combined high-throughput TCR immunosequencing, statistical association of individual TCRs with disease status, and machine learning. To study patterns of TCR occurrence, a later analysis re-analyzed previously published TCR beta repertoires from around 700 donors and added high-resolution HLA genotyping. Rather than using new phenotypic data, the later analysis identified candidate immune exposures from TCR beta sequences and from how often those sequences occurred across donors. An earlier analysis of around 580 of the donors used high-throughput TCR beta sequencing to judge whether each TCR beta V gene segment behaved as functional or pseudogenic. Donor age, sex, ethnicity and CMV serostatus were compiled together with the repertoire data. A later genetic analysis used genome-wide SNP genotypes for about 65% of the roughly 700 donors, treating that subset as a discovery cohort. Every discovery cohort repertoire had been produced on one sequencing platform. Class I and class II HLA loci were covered by the typing at four-digit resolution. Typing coverage differed by locus: A, B, C, DRB1 and DQB1 were typed in about 620-630 donors, DQA1 in 522, DPA1 in some 600, and DPB1 in roughly 450. Roughly 5 DR-DQ haplotypes were handled as single units for association and clustering, since linkage in the cohort was strong. Across approximately 420 genotyped donors of the cohort, an average of approximately 240,000 unique TCR beta nucleotide sequences per donor were sequenced, and 15% to 20% of those sequences were non-productive.

From its cysteine to its phenylalanine, the CDR3 spans 17 amino acids. Only the CDR3 DNA is retained, 51 bases long and in frame from the first base. According to the germline V gene, CDR1 reads SGHTA and CDR2 reads FQGTGA. V loses 4 bases of germline sequence and J loses 0 bases, and the interval between the two ends is 13 bases. Beyond this particular receptor, the publication reports: The classifier was reported to diagnose cytomegalovirus status with high specificity and sensitivity in both the original cohort and the validation cohort. In a later analysis, the rate of TCR association differed among HLA loci, with DRB1 alleles having the most associated TCRs and HLA-C alleles having the fewest. The study listed 164 TCR beta chains as associated with cytomegalovirus. A later genetic analysis reported fewer N-insertions in productive TCRs among donors in an Asian-associated ancestry cluster than the roughly 700-donor mean. In vitro tests confirmed that a few of the cytomegalovirus-associated TCR beta chains recognize cytomegalovirus antigens. The authors suggested that the approach could potentially be extended to other disease states and immunological phenotypes. A later analysis found that most CMV-associated TCR beta chains appeared HLA-restricted, with HLA associations seemingly driven largely by CMV exposure. A further reported finding was that TCR beta sequences accurately predicted the HLA-A and HLA-B alleles for most subjects in the first cohort. HLA typing was unavailable for some donors at each locus, so association tests used only the typed subset. According to a later analysis, parvovirus B19, influenza, CMV and Epstein-Barr virus appeared linked to several top co-occurrence clusters. Sequencing depth was assumed to be roughly uniform across donors in the presence/absence analyses, though that assumption may not hold. Because counts were too low, seventeen rarely observed V segments, including chromosome 9 orphons, were excluded from the earlier analysis of 587 of the donors. Across donors, most TCR sequences were observed very rarely, whereas some public TCRs were present in many individuals. Because the 87-base-pair reads could not distinguish some IMGT-functional V segments, including TRBV6-2 and TRBV6-3, those segments were excluded. A later analysis associated 16,951 TCR beta sequences with specific HLA alleles at a false discovery rate of 0.05. CMV serostatus was the only immune exposure information available for the cohort. Assigning TCR associations to individual alleles was difficult when HLA alleles, especially DR and DQ, strongly co-occurred. An association between a missense DCLRE1C variant and V-gene and J-gene trimming of TCR beta chains was found in a later genetic analysis and replicated in an independent cohort. Only TCR beta chains were sequenced in this cohort, and the absence of alpha or paired-chain data limited detectable features. A cluster of highly shared sequence variants was judged likely to represent a technical artifact of the sequencing pipeline. Linkage disequilibrium might explain the correlated functional status among segregating V segments, but an unknown experimental factor could not be excluded. Compared with equally common non-associated chains, HLA-associated TCR beta chains in a later analysis were more clonally expanded and had lower generation probabilities. In an earlier analysis of some 500 of the donors, most TCR beta V segments were observed in productive rearrangements about 87% or about 30% of the time, broadly matching IMGT annotations.

The library came from the immunoSEQ multiplex PCR assay. The multiplex PCR relied on a mix of 60 forward primers for TCR Vbeta segments and 13 reverse primers for TCR Jbeta segments. The CDR3 region of rearranged TCR beta genes was amplified from genomic DNA with a multiplex PCR assay. Amplified TCR beta libraries were sequenced as 87-base-pair reads on the Illumina HiSeq System. As for how the authors treated the data: In a later analysis, roughly 80 million unique TCR beta chains were counted across the approximately 640 repertoires, and roughly 11 million of these chains were shared by at least two donors. Raw reads were error-corrected and collapsed into unique sequences with a nearest-neighbor algorithm that merged closely related sequences to remove PCR and sequencing errors. Alignment of CDR3 sequences to IMGT reference sequences was used to assign V, D and J gene segments. For a sequence to be retained, a match of at least six nucleotides was required to both a V gene segment and a J gene segment. Rearrangements were classified as productive when the CDR3 lacked stop codons and remained in frame with V and J, and all other rearrangements were classified as non-productive. CDR3 was defined by IMGT convention, running from the second conserved V-encoded cysteine to the conserved J-encoded phenylalanine. In an earlier analysis of around 540 of the donors, sequences lacking an unambiguous match to a single V gene segment were excluded. In an earlier analysis of several hundred of the donors, V segments were called functional above 56.7% productive rearrangements and were called segregating when the between-donor standard deviation exceeded 5%. To diagnose cytomegalovirus status from the catalog of TCR beta chain sequences, a statistical classification framework was built. In a later analysis, V and J genes were assigned by comparing TCR nucleotide sequences against IMGT/GENE-DB human TR gene sequences. In a later analysis, CDR3 sequences and most-parsimonious VDJ recombination scenarios were assigned using the TCRdist pipeline. In a later analysis, each TCR beta chain was defined by its CDR3 amino acid sequence together with its V-gene family, and reads lacking a unique V-gene family were excluded. To address suspected cross-contamination and a sequencing artifact, a later analysis removed 592 highly shared, low-generation-probability nucleotide sequences. A later analysis calculated a clonal expansion index for each public chain from normalized within-repertoire ranks of inferred template counts. A later analysis computed generation probabilities with a VDJ recombination model fitted to out-of-frame rearrangements, and checked the results against IGoR. In a later analysis, TCR-TCR, TCR-HLA and TCR-CMV co-occurrence was scored with hypergeometric tests, and a repertoire-size bias correction was applied to TCR pairs. In a later analysis, false discovery rates were estimated by permuting HLA or CMV assignments 20 times. In a later analysis, co-occurring TCRs were grouped using DBSCAN, with TCRdist sequence similarity added in when clustering inside HLA-allele-positive subsets. Co-occurrence clustering excluded repertoires with fewer than 30,000 or more than 120,000 public chains, plus five with anomalous nucleotide sharing. The immuneACCESS repertoire file appears here via TCRdb, limited to in-frame rearrangements. These files lack a portion of the clones; in checked studies, under half of the deficit traces to unresolved V genes, and the cause of the others is not known. From that table come the V and J calls and clone size; the DNA was used to work out D and trimming. The table for this sample records about 48,000 clones. The biggest ten clones account for roughly 6.1% of the sample.

The cohort was made up of about 610 healthy bone marrow donors. Cohort members were all nominally healthy when sampled, although unrecorded immune exposures were likely present. The donor tested CMV seropositive and was one of the 289 seropositive cohort members. A peripheral blood sample was provided by each donor, and peripheral blood mononuclear cells were used for TCR beta sequencing. The Qiagen DNeasy Blood Extraction Kit was used to extract genomic DNA from the blood cell samples. The rearranged segments are TRBV7-3 and TRBJ2-6, and perhaps TRBD2 as D gene, on 6 matching bases. The sample consisted of PBMCs. This receptor was identified in a male donor in good health and CMV-seropositive. The CDR3 region reads CASSSQGEVSGANVLTF. The sequence in DNA is TGTGCCAGCAGCTCGCAAGGGGAGGTCTCTGGGGCCAACGTCCTGACTTTC.